Listed below are T cell receptor beta chains from one sample, sequenced in a study of T cell repertoires in cytomegalovirus infection. TCRdb itself ran the reads through MiXCR, one entry per CDR3 protein. There are some 300,000 distinct CDR3 sequences in the sample; roughly 13% occur only once, and 8.5% to 10% lies in the top ten. Sequencing was done on a sample of PBMCs. These receptors originate from a human donor in good health (CMV status not recorded). Some clones in this sample may be carry-over from other donors' samples. The CDR3 runs from the conserved cysteine through the conserved F or W. Each record gives: CDR3 protein, V gene, clone size, J gene, CDR3 length. Expanded clones are given a class, and other clones once, few, many or no size at all.

CASSLSRPEAFF	TRBV18	NA	TRBJ1-1	12
CASSLLLAGGPRELFF	TRBV7-2	many	TRBJ2-2	16
CASSFVEQFF	TRBV12-3/TRBV12-4	NA	TRBJ2-1	10
CATLPGGRETQYF	TRBV7-8	many	TRBJ2-5	13
CASSRRTSGGETQYF	TRBV12-3/TRBV12-4	many	TRBJ2-5	15
CASGVYTGELFF	TRBV12-3/TRBV12-4	many	TRBJ2-2	12
CASSDRAGGANVLTF	TRBV2	many	TRBJ2-6	15
CASSLGGQSEQYF	TRBV7-2	many	TRBJ2-7	13
CASSAPLESGDTETQYF	TRBV28	few	TRBJ2-5	17
CASSLVGTGTFSGNTIYF	TRBV7-2	many	TRBJ1-3	18
CASSPLAGHEQYF	TRBV7-2	many	TRBJ2-7	13
CASRSPPGRSSYNEQFF	TRBV12-3/TRBV12-4	many	TRBJ2-1	17
CASSLQRGTFEQYF	TRBV7-2	many	TRBJ2-7	14
CASSLGYGYTF	TRBV12-3/TRBV12-4	many	TRBJ1-2	11
CASTLQLAGGPREQYF	TRBV6-2/TRBV6-3	few	TRBJ2-7	16
CSAPLGPLNEQFF	TRBV20-1	few	TRBJ2-1	13
CASSLGTSGGYNEQFF	TRBV4-2	many	TRBJ2-1	16
CSAAWTTGTSGIALYNEQFF	TRBV20-1	few	TRBJ2-1	20
CASSFNDNTEAFF	TRBV5-6	many	TRBJ1-1	13
CASSLTWTGMTDTQYF	TRBV5-1	NA	TRBJ2-3	16
CASSSWFAGSNTGELFF	TRBV11-2	many	TRBJ2-2	17
CASSPGMGLAGVNEQFF	TRBV14	few	TRBJ2-1	17
CASSLEEQGGQPQHF	TRBV7-9	NA	TRBJ1-5	15
CASSLVTGVMNEQFF	TRBV7-2	many	TRBJ2-1	15
CASGENTEAFF	TRBV6-2/TRBV6-3	many	TRBJ1-1	11
CASSWGNAEAFF	TRBV28	once	TRBJ1-1	12
CASSVPGLAPQNTGELFF	TRBV9	NA	TRBJ2-2	18
CASRQTGTVSEYF	TRBV7-2	many	TRBJ2-5	13
CASSPGGGTKNIQYF	TRBV5-1	NA	TRBJ2-4	15
CASTRYTSNTEAFF	TRBV2	NA	TRBJ1-1	14
CASSLEGTSGAYNEQFF	TRBV11-3	many	TRBJ2-1	17
CASSLMAGADGYTF	TRBV5-5	few	TRBJ1-2	14
CASSISQLAASYNEQFF	TRBV19	NA	TRBJ2-1	17
CASAETNYGYTF	TRBV2	few	TRBJ1-2	12
CASMGRAYEQYF	TRBV2	NA	TRBJ2-7	12
CASQQGNQPQHF	TRBV28	many	TRBJ1-5	12
CASSHPTSGRFRNSYNEQFF	TRBV6-2/TRBV6-3	many	TRBJ2-1	20
CASRPPGTTGANVLTF	TRBV6-6	NA	TRBJ2-6	16
CASSGTGGVGELFF	TRBV7-3	many	TRBJ2-2	14
CASSSWNMNTEAFF	TRBV12-3/TRBV12-4	many	TRBJ1-1	14
CASSPPGRAGTQYF	TRBV19	NA	TRBJ2-5	14
CASSQGHRRNTGELFF	TRBV28	many	TRBJ2-2	16
CASSSEWAGVNEQFF	TRBV7-3	few	TRBJ2-1	15
CASSEYRGVPIDF	TRBV7-2	many	TRBJ1-3	13
CSVVGGRDQPQHF	TRBV29-1	many	TRBJ1-5	13
CASSEMGGRGSRTGELFF	TRBV2	NA	TRBJ2-2	18
CATGGDGNTGELFF	TRBV15	NA	TRBJ2-2	14
CASSTSGALYEQYF	TRBV27	few	TRBJ2-7	14
CASSPLATGANVLTF	TRBV7-2	many	TRBJ2-6	15
CASSFRRGTSLTDTQYF	TRBV12-3/TRBV12-4	many	TRBJ2-3	17
CAIARGSGYNEQFF	TRBV28	many	TRBJ2-1	14
CSARDLGARNNSPLHF	TRBV20-1	many	TRBJ1-6	16
CASSQAAGDPYNEQFF	TRBV4-2	NA	TRBJ2-1	16
CASSLDTNTQYF	TRBV7-3	few	TRBJ2-3	12
CSVQTSGANVLTF	TRBV29-1	NA	TRBJ2-6	13